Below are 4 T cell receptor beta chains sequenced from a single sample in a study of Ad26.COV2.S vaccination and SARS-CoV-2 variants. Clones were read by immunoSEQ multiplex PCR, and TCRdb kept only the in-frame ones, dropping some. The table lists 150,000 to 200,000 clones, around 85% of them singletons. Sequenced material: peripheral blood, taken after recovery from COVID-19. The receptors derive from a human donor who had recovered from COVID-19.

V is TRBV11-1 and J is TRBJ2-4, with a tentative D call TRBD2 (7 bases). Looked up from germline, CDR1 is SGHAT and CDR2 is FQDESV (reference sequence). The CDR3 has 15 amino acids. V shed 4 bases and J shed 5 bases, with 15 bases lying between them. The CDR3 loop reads CASSYGGLFENIQYF. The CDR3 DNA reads TGTGCCAGCAGCTACGGGGGGCTATTTGAAAACATTCAGTACTTC.

The CDR3 nucleotides read TGTGCCATCAGTGAGGTGGCAGATACGCAGTATTTT. Amino acid sequence: CAISEVADTQYF. J is TRBJ2-3 and V is TRBV10-3; D unclear. The CDR3 length is 12 residues. Germline V gives CDR1 ENHRY, CDR2 SYGVKD. The germline V and J ends were trimmed by 2 bases and 4 bases, with 4 bases remaining between them.

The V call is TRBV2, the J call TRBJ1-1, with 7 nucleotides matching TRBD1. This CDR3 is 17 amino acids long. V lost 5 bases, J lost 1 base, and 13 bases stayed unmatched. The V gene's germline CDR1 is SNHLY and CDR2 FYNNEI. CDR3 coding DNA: TGTGCCAGCAGTTATACGGGACAGAGGTCCAGGAACACTGAAGCTTTCTTT. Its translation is CASSYTGQRSRNTEAFF.

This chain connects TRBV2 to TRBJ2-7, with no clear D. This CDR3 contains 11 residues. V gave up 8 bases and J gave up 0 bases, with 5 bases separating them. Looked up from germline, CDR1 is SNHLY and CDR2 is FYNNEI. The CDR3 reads CASLDSYEQYF. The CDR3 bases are TGTGCCAGCCTAGACTCCTACGAGCAGTACTTC. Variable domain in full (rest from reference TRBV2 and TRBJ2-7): EPEVTQTPSHQVTQMGQEVILRCVPISNHLYFYWYRQILGQKVEFLVSFYNNEISEKSEIFDDQFSVERPDGSNFTLKIRSTKLEDSAMYFCASLDSYEQYFGPGTRLTVT.